The 3 T cell receptor beta chains below come from one sample, sequenced in a study of blood T cell repertoires in COVID-19. Produced via immunoSEQ multiplex PCR; TCRdb's table is partial and in-frame only. In the table there are around 140,000 clones, about 91% of which are singletons. The specimen was peripheral blood. These receptors were obtained from a man aged 50-60 years with acute or convalescent COVID-19.

The rearrangement links TRBV28 to TRBJ2-2; 10 bases match TRBD2. CDR3 size: 16 residues. Germline V gives CDR1 MDHEN, CDR2 SYDVKM. J was trimmed by 0 bases and V by 5 bases; bases with no gene match: 3. The CDR3: CASSPLAGANTGELFF. The CDR3 nucleotides are TGTGCCAGCAGTCCTCTAGCGGGAGCGAACACCGGGGAGCTGTTTTTT.

The chain uses TRBV11-2 and TRBJ2-5; D is possibly TRBD1 (6 bases). The CDR3 is 15 residues long. Germline CDR1 reads SGHAT; CDR2 reads FQNNGV. V was trimmed by 6 bases and J by 5 bases, leaving 19 bases between them. CDR3 residues: CASSITWQGWETQYF. In nucleotides, the CDR3 is TGTGCCAGCAGTATTACGTGGCAGGGGTGGGAGACCCAGTACTTC. The entire variable domain, with the rest obtained from reference TRBV11-2 and TRBJ2-5, is as follows: EAGVAQSPRYKIIEKRQSVAFWCNPISGHATLYWYQQILGQGPKLLIQFQNNGVVDDSQLPKDRFSAERLKGVDSTLKIQPAKLEDSAVYLCASSITWQGWETQYFGPGTRLLVL.

This clone has just a few counts. This chain joins TRBV4-2 and TRBJ2-1; the match to TRBD2 covers 12 bases. Germline loops: CDR1 LGHNA, CDR2 YNFKEQ. This CDR3 is 17 amino acids long. V trimming: 5 bases; J trimming: 10 bases; junction bases outside the gene matches: 15. The CDR3 DNA sequence: TGTGCCAGCAGCTTAAACCCCCTAGCGGGGGGGGTAGGGGAGCAGTTCTTC. Translation gives CASSLNPLAGGVGEQFF.